The sequence of this T cell receptor (beta chain) was determined in a study of T cell repertoires in cytomegalovirus infection. V lost 5 bases, J lost 11 bases, and 7 bases stayed unmatched. This CDR3 spans 12 amino acids. Germline loops: CDR1 SGHVS, CDR2 FNYEAQ. TCRdb recomputed calls from the reads with MiXCR, one row per CDR3 protein. Of some 400,000 distinct CDR3 sequences listed, about a third are singletons. The receptor was isolated from a human donor in good health (CMV status not recorded). Some clones in this sample may be carry-over from other donors' samples. Sequencing used PBMCs. This rearrangement joins TRBV7-6 to TRBJ2-3, with 7 nucleotides matching TRBD2. As DNA, the CDR3 is TGTGCCAGCAGCCCCGAGCGGGGTAAGCAGTATTTT. Protein sequence: CASSPERGKQYF.